The clone carrying this T cell receptor (beta chain) was recorded many times. What it recognizes is unknown. Each CDR3 protein is one row after TCRdb ran MiXCR on the 5' RACE reads. The profile shows 20,000 to 25,000 distinct CDR3 sequences, approximately 4.4% of them singletons. The time point: sample taken at primary tumor resection. Unsorted tumor, nontumor lung tissue or cryopreserved PBMC supplied the whole RNA. This sample stems from a study of spatial heterogeneity in lung cancer. About the research overall: Beta-chain sequences were consistently detected more often than alpha-chain sequences. There were, on average, more than 8.5 raw-read appearances for each unique TCR and UMI combination. Study conclusions and caveats: Among blood samples, ubiquitous expanded tumor TCRs appeared more at resection than at follow-up.

V was clipped by 4 bases and J by 0 bases; unmatched bases: 3. Germline values: CDR1 SGHTA, CDR2 FQGNSA. The CDR3 covers 15 residues. The TCR was taken from a male donor with early-stage non-small cell lung cancer. This chain joins TRBV7-2 and TRBJ2-5, with 9 bases aligning to TRBD1. Material: PBMCs, obtained at surgery. The CDR3, as DNA: TGTGCCAGCAGCTCGGACAGGGGATACCAAGAGACCCAGTACTTC. Amino acid sequence: CASSSDRGYQETQYF.